The following is a T cell receptor (beta chain) sequence with its context. What antigen it recognizes has not been identified. Within one base of it there is no much larger clone, and no base qualities were kept. These data belong to a study of shared clonotypes between healthy human individuals (dated by TCRdb to the early 2020s). As for the study more broadly: Three men and a couple of women, aged 18 to 49 years, made up the cohort. For each donor, CD4 naive and CD4 memory were each given three plates, CD8 naive was given two plates, and CD8 memory was given one plate. Blood TCR repertoires of roughly 5 healthy adults were deeply sequenced to estimate repertoire size and the extent of clonotype sharing between individuals. Different laboratories and diverse techniques were used to prepare libraries and sequence TCR repertoires, to increase sequencing depth and limit assay-specific biases. Leukapheresis yielded between about 0.85 and 9.5 billion PBMCs per donor.

Using the deep immunoSEQ assay, TCR CDR3 regions were amplified from genomic DNA by multiplex PCR. For each cell subset, the extracted genomic DNA was distributed evenly across all wells of several immunoSEQ 96-well plates, and each plate served as one replicate. For sorted subsets, 200 to 250 ng genomic DNA, equal to tens of thousands of T cell genomes, was loaded into each replicate PCR. Purified libraries were measured with a Qubit 3.0 fluorometer, size-checked on a Bioanalyzer 2100, and measured again with the KAPA Library Quantification kit. Every immunoSEQ 96-well plate was sequenced on a separate single-read 150-cycle Illumina NextSeq 550 flow cell. Processing in the source paper ran as follows. Because the immunoSEQ output included only junctional sequences and no quality scores, the filtering could not be the same as the filtering used for full-length reads. Sequences were annotated with PyIR, a Python wrapper for IgBLAST v1.9, and V/J genes and CDR3 were assigned using IMGT germline references. Reads with weak V/J assignments (E-value above 1e-6), missing CDR3, stop codons, out-of-frame junctions, or ambiguous translated residues were removed. V3J clonotypes were defined by identical inferred V gene, J gene, and CDR3 amino acid sequence. To compute the percentage overlap between repertoires, the number of shared unique clonotypes was divided by the size of the smaller repertoire. Repertoire richness was assessed with RTK rarefaction, the Chao1 estimator, and Recon v2.1 estimates of unobserved clonotypes. Generation probabilities for all TCRbeta clonotypes obtained by the gDNA method from a handful of donors were computed using OLGA. Held by TCRdb, this immuneACCESS table contains in-frame sequences only and omits some clones. Under half of the omission traces to an unresolved V gene where checked; the cause of the rest is unknown. V and J calls and clone size are copied from that table; D and trimming were computed from the DNA. The sample table shows over 2,000,000 clones, and 93% are seen once. Around 1.8% of the sample is taken by the ten largest.

From the cysteine up to the phenylalanine, the CDR3 has a length of 16 residues. This entry keeps only the CDR3 DNA: 48 bases, framed from base 1. V trim: 4 bases; J trim: 2 bases; unmatched bases: 7. As encoded in the germline V gene, CDR1 is ENHRY while CDR2 is SYGVKD. For the CD8 naive samples, CD45RO-negative cells were positively selected for CCR7, yielding a CD45RA+CCR7+ population from which TemRA cells were excluded. The donors were healthy, HIV-negative adults who had no recently reported acute infections or vaccinations. All donors were Caucasian adults living in Nashville, Tennessee, USA. Blood was collected by leukapheresis, and PBMCs were isolated by Ficoll-Histopaque density gradient centrifugation and then cryopreserved in liquid nitrogen vapor phase. Analytical flow cytometry was used to check the purity and quantity of every magnetically sorted T cell population. Genomic DNA was isolated from every sorted fraction and measured by UV absorbance on a Nanodrop 2000c.

Here is what the overall study found, with its caveats: Sharing across several donors was observed for approximately 4.6% of naive CD4, 3.5% of naive CD8, 2% to 2.5% of memory CD4, and over 0.3% of memory CD8 clonotypes. Larger estimated clonotype richness was generally found for naive subsets than for memory subsets. Pairwise subsampling led to the expectation that sequencing depth would affect the degree of clonotype sharing among donors. Even with the large sequencing depth, rarefaction of the sorted-subset datasets indicated that sequencing was incomplete. Sampling was limited to blood, and TCR repertoires in tissue likely differ from TCR repertoires in blood. The small number of donors limited the genetic and exposure-history diversity represented. Clonotypes shared by all four sorted-subset donors showed higher generation probabilities than non-shared clonotypes.

The chain is encoded by TRBV10-3 joined to TRBJ2-2, with 7 central nucleotides matching TRBD2. This receptor was obtained from a man younger than 35 in good health. Some clones in this sample may be carry-over from other donors' samples. Sequencing was done on a sample of naive CD8+ T cells from PBMCs. The sample's cell subset or site label, decoded: CD45RA+CCR7+. The nucleotides read TGTGCCATCAGTGTGTGGGAGGGCCTCAACACCGGGGAGCTGTTTTTT. It codes for CAISVWEGLNTGELFF.